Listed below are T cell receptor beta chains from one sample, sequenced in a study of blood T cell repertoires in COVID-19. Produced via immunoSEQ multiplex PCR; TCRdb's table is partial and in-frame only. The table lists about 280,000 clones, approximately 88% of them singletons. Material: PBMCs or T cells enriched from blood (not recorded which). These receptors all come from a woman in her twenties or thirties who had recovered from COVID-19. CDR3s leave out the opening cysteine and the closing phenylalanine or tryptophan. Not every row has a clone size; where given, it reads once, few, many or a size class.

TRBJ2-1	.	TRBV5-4	ASSLDSGRAYNEQF
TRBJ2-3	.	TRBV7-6	ASSLWRGDTQY
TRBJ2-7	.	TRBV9	ASSVEGSSYEQY
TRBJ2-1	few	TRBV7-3	ASSPPGGAGNEQF
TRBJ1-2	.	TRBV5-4	ASSSSPVTLRNSGYT
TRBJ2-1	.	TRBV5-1	ASSLDLLTPNDEQF
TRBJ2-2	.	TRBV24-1	ATQPRQGRTTGELF
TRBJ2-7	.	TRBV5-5	ASSLDVSSLYEQY
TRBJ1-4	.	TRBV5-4	ASSTGTANEKLF
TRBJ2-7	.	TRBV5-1	ASSLASGAYEQY
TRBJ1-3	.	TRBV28	ASSSTELTFPSGNTIY
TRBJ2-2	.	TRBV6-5	ASSRQGAIAGELF
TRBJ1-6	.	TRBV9	ASSVGTAHNSPLH
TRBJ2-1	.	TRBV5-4	ASSLGGLAGYNEQF
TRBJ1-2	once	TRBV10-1	ASSESGRAGGYT
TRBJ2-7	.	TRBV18	ASSSGQASTYEQY
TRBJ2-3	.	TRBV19	ASSIGLGARTTDTQY
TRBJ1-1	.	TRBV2	ASSEKGQPQDGTEAF
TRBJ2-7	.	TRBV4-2	ASSQEGWRGREGYEQY
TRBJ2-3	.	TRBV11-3	ASSFGLSGGGPNAQY
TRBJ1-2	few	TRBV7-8	ASSLAPTGVYT
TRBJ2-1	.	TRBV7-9	ASSPPGPTYNEQF
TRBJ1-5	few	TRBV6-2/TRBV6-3	ASSQRGGSNQPQH
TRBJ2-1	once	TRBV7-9	ASSLGAGEINEQF
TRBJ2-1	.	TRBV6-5	ATTPGTSGPNEQF